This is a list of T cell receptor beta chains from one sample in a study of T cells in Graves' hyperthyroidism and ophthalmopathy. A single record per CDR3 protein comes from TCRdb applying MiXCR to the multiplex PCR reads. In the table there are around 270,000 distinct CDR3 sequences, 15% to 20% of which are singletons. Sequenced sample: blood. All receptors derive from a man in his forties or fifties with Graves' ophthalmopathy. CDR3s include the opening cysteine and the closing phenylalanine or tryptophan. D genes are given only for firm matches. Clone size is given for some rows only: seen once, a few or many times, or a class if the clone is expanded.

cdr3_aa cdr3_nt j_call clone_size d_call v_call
CASSYSSGGSYNSPLHF TGTGCCAGCAGTTACTCATCAGGGGGCTCCTATAATTCACCCCTCCACTTT TRBJ1-6 few TRBD1 TRBV6-6
CASSFGLAGGRSSYNEQFF TGTGCCAGCAGCTTCGGACTAGCGGGAGGGCGGAGCTCCTACAATGAGCAGTTCTTC TRBJ2-1 many TRBD2 TRBV11-1
CASSEATRTGRGGRAFEQFF TGTGCCAGCAGTGAAGCTACCAGGACAGGGCGGGGCGGGAGGGCGTTTGAGCAGTTCTTC TRBJ2-1 NA NA TRBV6-1
CASQETTANTGELFF TGTGCCAGCCAAGAAACGACCGCAAACACCGGGGAGCTGTTTTTT TRBJ2-2 NA NA TRBV2
CASSYSSLVAGYTF TGTGCCAGCAGTTACTCGAGTTTGGTGGCAGGCTACACCTTC TRBJ1-2 NA NA TRBV6-5
CASSPYRNYGYTF TGTGCCAGCAGCCCGTACAGGAACTATGGCTACACCTTC TRBJ1-2 NA NA TRBV7-9
CASWGLSGRTYNEQFF TGTGCCAGCTGGGGCCTAAGCGGGAGGACCTACAATGAGCAGTTCTTC TRBJ2-1 many TRBD2 TRBV28
CASSFTWDTEAFF TGCGCCAGCAGCTTCACCTGGGACACTGAAGCTTTCTTT TRBJ1-1 NA NA TRBV5-1
CSARDPSWVADNEQFF TGCAGTGCTAGAGACCCCTCGTGGGTAGCAGATAATGAGCAGTTCTTC TRBJ2-1 NA NA TRBV20-1
CSVDGGGTGEFF TGCAGCGTTGATGGGGGAGGGACAGGGGAGTTCTTC TRBJ2-1 NA TRBD1 TRBV29-1
CASSLEGITDTQYF TGTGCCAGCAGCTTAGAGGGGATCACAGATACGCAGTATTTT TRBJ2-3 many NA TRBV7-6
CASSVGPGVNYGYTF TGTGCCAGCAGCGTGGGGCCGGGAGTGAACTATGGCTACACCTTC TRBJ1-2 few NA TRBV9
CASRPDRAYEQYF TGTGCCAGCAGACCCGACAGGGCGTACGAGCAGTACTTC TRBJ2-7 many TRBD1 TRBV6-2/TRBV6-3
CASSVGAGTANQPQHF TGTGCCAGCAGCGTGGGGGCCGGGACAGCCAATCAGCCCCAGCATTTT TRBJ1-5 NA TRBD1 TRBV9
CASSVSGAIGGEKLFF TGTGCCAGCAGCGTATCAGGGGCAATAGGAGGTGAAAAACTGTTTTTT TRBJ1-4 NA NA TRBV9
CSAKRTGEGSYNEQFF TGCAGTGCCAAAAGAACGGGTGAAGGTTCCTACAATGAGCAGTTCTTC TRBJ2-1 many NA TRBV20-1
CASSLEPLGLPYEQYF TGTGCCAGCAGCTTAGAGCCCCTCGGTCTTCCCTACGAGCAGTACTTC TRBJ2-7 many NA TRBV11-3
CASSYSGLAGIYNEQFF TGTGCCAGCAGTTACTCGGGACTAGCGGGGATTTACAATGAGCAGTTCTTC TRBJ2-1 NA TRBD2 TRBV6-6
CSAKGWTSGSIYNEQFF TGCAGTGCCAAGGGGTGGACTAGCGGGAGTATTTACAATGAGCAGTTCTTC TRBJ2-1 few TRBD2 TRBV20-1
CSVEAEGTHNNEQYF TGCAGCGTTGAAGCTGAAGGGACTCACAATAACGAGCAGTACTTC TRBJ2-7 few NA TRBV29-1
CASTQGSGELFF TGTGCCAGCACACAGGGATCCGGGGAGCTGTTTTTT TRBJ2-2 few NA TRBV2
CASRSEGENYEQYF TGTGCCAGCAGGAGTGAGGGGGAAAACTACGAGCAGTACTTC TRBJ2-7 NA NA TRBV28
CASSESTSTDTQYF TGCGCCAGCAGTGAGTCGACTAGCACAGATACGCAGTATTTT TRBJ2-3 NA NA TRBV10-1
CAWTLDWYNEQFF TGTGCCTGGACCCTGGACTGGTACAATGAGCAGTTCTTC TRBJ2-1 NA NA TRBV30
CASRIQPGQGYYEQYF TGTGCCAGCAGAATTCAACCGGGACAGGGGTACTACGAGCAGTACTTC TRBJ2-7 few TRBD1 TRBV6-1
CAISESTGSPDTIYF TGTGCCATCAGTGAGTCGACAGGGAGCCCCGACACCATATATTTT TRBJ1-3 few TRBD1 TRBV10-3
CASSRSSDTQYF TGTGCCAGCAGCCGGTCTTCAGATACGCAGTATTTT TRBJ2-3 NA NA TRBV11-2
CSASLQGAYGYTF TGCAGTGCTTCGTTGCAGGGGGCCTATGGCTACACCTTC TRBJ1-2 many TRBD1 TRBV20-1
CASSEVGRGYQPQHF TGTGCCAGCAGTGAAGTGGGGAGGGGTTATCAGCCCCAGCATTTT TRBJ1-5 many NA TRBV2
CATGAGASYGYTF TGTGCCACCGGGGCAGGGGCTAGCTATGGCTACACCTTC TRBJ1-2 NA NA TRBV24-1
CASSRMAQGTQYF TGTGCCAGCAGCCGAATGGCCCAGGGGACCCAGTACTTC TRBJ2-5 many NA TRBV11-2
CASSGGTSGRYEQYF TGCGCCAGCAGCGGTGGGACTAGCGGGCGCTACGAGCAGTACTTC TRBJ2-7 NA TRBD2 TRBV5-1
CASPGPGQGFRHEQFF TGTGCCAGCCCTGGCCCGGGACAGGGGTTTAGGCATGAGCAGTTCTTC TRBJ2-1 many TRBD1 TRBV7-9
CASSLEGLTYEQYF TGTGCCAGCAGCTTAGAGGGACTAACCTACGAGCAGTACTTC TRBJ2-7 many TRBD2 TRBV7-8
CSARDYTGELFF TGCAGTGCTAGAGATTACACCGGGGAGCTGTTTTTT TRBJ2-2 many NA TRBV20-1
CASSSSGTSGVTDTQYF TGCGCCAGCAGCTCTTCCGGGACTAGCGGGGTCACAGATACGCAGTATTTT TRBJ2-3 many TRBD2 TRBV5-1
CASTGPTSQETQYF TGTGCCAGCACGGGCCCGACTAGCCAAGAGACCCAGTACTTC TRBJ2-5 many NA TRBV2
CATGNSYEQYF TGTGCCACCGGGAACTCGTACGAGCAGTACTTC TRBJ2-7 NA NA TRBV24-1
CASSRMGAGANTGELFF TGTGCCAGTAGCCGGATGGGAGCGGGAGCTAACACCGGGGAGCTGTTTTTT TRBJ2-2 NA TRBD2 TRBV19
CAWRRGPTRTDTQYF TGTGCCTGGAGAAGGGGGCCAACCCGCACAGATACGCAGTATTTT TRBJ2-3 few TRBD1 TRBV30
CASSYSVTAGSNTQYF TGTGCCAGCAGTTACTCAGTAACGGCAGGGTCAAATACGCAGTATTTT TRBJ2-3 NA NA TRBV6-5
CASSPYLRQGGQPQHF TGTGCCAGCAGTCCTTACCTCAGACAGGGCGGTCAGCCCCAGCATTTT TRBJ1-5 NA TRBD1 TRBV27
CASSYSSGEWDSPLHF TGTGCCAGCAGTTACTCGTCTGGGGAATGGGATTCACCCCTCCACTTT TRBJ1-6 NA NA TRBV6-5
CASSRRTGVNYGYTF TGTGCCAGCAGTCGCCGGACAGGGGTTAACTATGGCTACACCTTC TRBJ1-2 NA TRBD1 TRBV27
CASSPRTTNTGELFF TGTGCCAGCTCACCCCGGACAACGAACACCGGGGAGCTGTTTTTT TRBJ2-2 many NA TRBV18
CASSLLLWANEKLFF TGTGCCAGCAGCTTGCTTTTGTGGGCTAATGAAAAACTGTTTTTT TRBJ1-4 many NA TRBV5-6
CASSVEGQGSSYEQYF TGTGCCAGCAGCGTAGAGGGACAGGGGAGCTCCTACGAGCAGTACTTC TRBJ2-7 many TRBD1 TRBV9
CASSDIGLRGYTF TGTGCCAGCAGTGATATCGGACTGCGTGGCTACACCTTC TRBJ1-2 NA NA TRBV9
CSARGGGGTAGGNEQFF TGCAGTGCTAGAGGGGGCGGTGGGACCGCGGGGGGCAATGAGCAGTTCTTC TRBJ2-1 many TRBD2 TRBV20-1
CASSLVGGPADTQYF TGCGCCAGCAGCTTGGTGGGAGGGCCCGCAGATACGCAGTATTTT TRBJ2-3 NA TRBD2 TRBV5-1
CASSPPIVQENFNEQYF TGTGCCAGCTCACCACCGATCGTTCAGGAAAATTTCAACGAGCAGTACTTC TRBJ2-7 many NA TRBV18
CASSLAGRNTGELFF TGTGCCAGCAGCCTAGCGGGTCGGAACACCGGGGAGCTGTTTTTT TRBJ2-2 NA TRBD2 TRBV7-3
CSARSAGAHGNQPQHF TGCAGTGCTAGATCCGCGGGGGCGCATGGGAATCAGCCCCAGCATTTT TRBJ1-5 NA NA TRBV20-1
CSASKASGYNEQFF TGCAGTGCCTCAAAGGCTAGCGGCTACAATGAGCAGTTCTTC TRBJ2-1 many TRBD2 TRBV20-1
CATSRDRGNGYTF TGTGCCACCAGCAGAGATCGGGGCAATGGCTACACCTTC TRBJ1-2 NA NA TRBV15
CASSFSGGGSNQPQHF TGTGCCAGCAGTTTTTCAGGGGGAGGTAGCAATCAGCCCCAGCATTTT TRBJ1-5 many TRBD1 TRBV28
CSAATSGRAWETQYF TGCAGTGCCGCCACTAGCGGGAGGGCCTGGGAGACCCAGTACTTC TRBJ2-5 NA TRBD2 TRBV20-1
CASSQDVASSATGELFF TGTGCCAGCAGCCAAGATGTGGCTAGCTCGGCCACCGGGGAGCTGTTTTTT TRBJ2-2 NA NA TRBV4-2
CASSNRTEAFF TGTGCCAGCAGCAACAGGACTGAAGCTTTCTTT TRBJ1-1 many NA TRBV28
CASSWTGSYNEQFF TGTGCCAGCAGCTGGACAGGCTCCTACAATGAGCAGTTCTTC TRBJ2-1 few TRBD1 TRBV7-6